This section outlines one TCR beta chain sequence together with its context. The data belong to a study of cytomegalovirus exposure and HLA in healthy donors. Both 60 Vbeta primers and 13 Jbeta primers went into the PCR. The table came from immunoSEQ multiplex PCR; TCRdb's copy has only in-frame clones and leaves some out. The profile shows 95,000 to 150,000 clones, roughly 81% of them singletons. V gave up 3 bases and J gave up 4 bases; unmatched junction bases: 13. Germline V gives CDR1 MGHRA, CDR2 YSYEKL. The CDR3 is made up of 17 amino acids. The TCR originated in a woman aged 25 to 39 in good health and CMV-seronegative. V and J are TRBV4-1 and TRBJ2-5; 8 positions match TRBD2. The specimen sequenced was PBMCs. DNA for the CDR3: TGCGCCAGCAGCCATCCCGCCCCGGGACTAGAGAGAGAGACCCAGTACTTC. The encoded protein is CASSHPAPGLERETQYF.